Listed here are 18 T cell receptor beta chains from one sample, sequenced in a study of CD8 T cells in ankylosing spondylitis. TCRdb called the 5' RACE reads again in MiXCR, with one record for every CDR3 protein. The sample contains roughly 48,000 distinct CDR3 sequences, around 7.4% of which appear only once. Sequenced input: blood, either unsorted or a sorted T cell fraction (not recorded which). The receptors derive from a female donor with ankylosing spondylitis or in good health (not recorded which).

The chain couples TRBV11-2 to TRBJ2-3; 7 bases match TRBD1. The CDR3 contains 13 residues. Trimming took 8 bases from V and 4 from J; bases not matched to a gene: 6. Germline V gene lookup returns CDR1 SGHAT and CDR2 FQNNGV. For the CDR3, the DNA is TGTGCCAGCCGACAGGGAGTTGCAGATACGCAGTATTTT. Translating it yields CASRQGVADTQYF. Supplemented by reference TRBV11-2 and TRBJ2-3, the full variable domain reads EAGVAQSPRYKIIEKRQSVAFWCNPISGHATLYWYQQILGQGPKLLIQFQNNGVVDDSQLPKDRFSAERLKGVDSTLKIQPAKLEDSAVYLCASRQGVADTQYFGPGTRLTVL.

This clonotype was detected ten times or more. This chain uses TRBV9 with TRBJ1-1, with D perhaps TRBD1 (6 bases). V lost 3 bases and J 0 bases, leaving 9 bases between the germline ends. Germline V CDR1 and CDR2: SGDLS, YYNGEE. This CDR3 has 14 residues. CDR3 sequence: CASSGGTMNTEAFF. The CDR3 DNA reads TGTGCCAGCAGCGGGGGGACAATGAACACTGAAGCTTTCTTT.

This clonotype was seen repeatedly, ten times or more. V and J are TRBV13 and TRBJ2-3, with 8 bases that match TRBD2. With V trimmed by 5 bases and J by 2 bases, 6 bases remained unmatched. Germline values: CDR1 PRHDT, CDR2 FYEKMQ (reference sequence). This CDR3 contains 15 residues. CDR3 residues: CASSLRLANTDTQYF. CDR3 bases: TGTGCCAGCAGCCTACGACTAGCGAACACAGATACGCAGTATTTT.

This clonotype was counted ten times or more. In DNA, the CDR3 is TGCGCCAGCAGGGTCGTGGCGTCCGGAGAGACCCAGTACTTC. It is translated as CASRVVASGETQYF. The chain joins TRBV5-1 to TRBJ2-5; no reliable D call. Germline lookup yields CDR1 SGHRS and CDR2 YFSETQ. The CDR3 totals 14 residues. V lost 5 bases to trimming and J lost 4 bases, with 15 bases between them.

The chain recombines TRBV3-1 with TRBJ1-2; TRBD1 might be the D (6 bases). CDR1 LGHDT and CDR2 YNNKEL come from the germline V gene (reference sequence). The CDR3 spans 15 residues. Trimming pared 11 bases from V and 2 bases from J, leaving 21 bases between. CDR3 coding DNA: TGTGCCTGCTCCCCCGAGGACAGACACAACTATGGCTACACCTTC. This sequence encodes CACSPEDRHNYGYTF.

The chain has TRBV7-2 and TRBJ2-7; D might be TRBD1 (6 bases). V lost 3 bases and J lost 4, with 13 bases in between. The CDR3 is 14 amino acids. Per the germline V gene, CDR1 is SGHTA and CDR2 is FQGNSA. The CDR3 DNA reads as TGTGCCAGCAGCTTCGCACAGGGTGTGTACGAGCAGTACTTC. This codes for CASSFAQGVYEQYF.

This clonotype was detected many times. The chain recombines TRBV6-5 with TRBJ2-2, with 10 bases aligning to TRBD1. This CDR3 region has 14 residues. From germline, CDR1 is MNHEY and CDR2 SVGAGI. J was trimmed by 4 bases and V by 4 bases; bases with no gene match: 0. CDR3 sequence reads: CASSWDRGTGELFF. Here the CDR3 DNA reads TGTGCCAGCAGTTGGGACAGGGGCACCGGGGAGCTGTTTTTT.

In this sample, this clonotype turned up many times. The chain is built from TRBV10-3 and TRBJ2-7; D perhaps matches TRBD2 (6 bases). The germline V and J ends were trimmed by 0 bases and 2 bases, with 11 bases remaining between them. Per germline, CDR1 ENHRY and CDR2 SYGVKD. This CDR3 contains 15 residues. The CDR3 DNA follows: TGTGCCATCAGTGAGTCGGGAGGCGTCCCCTACGAGCAGTACTTC. Translating gives CAISESGGVPYEQYF.

The sample holds a few counts of this clonotype. The chain recombines TRBV7-9 with TRBJ2-7, with D maybe TRBD1 (6 bases). V dropped 1 base and J dropped 2 bases, with 12 bases sitting between them. The CDR3 sequence is 15 residues long. Germline loops: CDR1 SEHNR, CDR2 FQNEAQ (reference sequence). The CDR3 coding sequence is TGTGCCAGCAGCTTAGAGGGGACACCAGCCTACGAGCAGTACTTC. The encoded protein is CASSLEGTPAYEQYF.

This clonotype has at least ten counts. V is TRBV5-1 and J is TRBJ2-7, with TRBD2 matching over 7 bases. The CDR3 is 15 amino acids. V was clipped by 0 bases and J by 4 bases; unmatched bases: 7. From germline, CDR1 is SGHRS and CDR2 YFSETQ. CDR3 protein: CASSLGTLGGYEQYF. Written as DNA, the CDR3 is TGCGCCAGCAGCTTGGGGACACTGGGAGGGTACGAGCAGTACTTC.

Comments on this clonotype: Just one base apart from a much larger clone, this may be a read error. CDR3 in amino acids: CASSYPRSGDPSGANVLTF. CDR3 coding DNA: TGTGCCAGCAGTTACCCTCGCTCTGGGGACCCCTCTGGGGCCAACGTCCTGACTTTC. The chain joins TRBV6-2 or TRBV6-3 to TRBJ2-6, with D perhaps given as TRBD1 or TRBD2 (5 bases each). Germline V gives CDR1 MNHEY, CDR2 SVGEGT. Trimming took off 2 bases at V and 0 bases at J, with 17 bases between the two ends. The CDR3 is 19 amino acids.

This clonotype was detected ten times or more. The genes are TRBV20-1 and TRBJ2-2, with D tentatively TRBD1 or TRBD2 (7 bases each). Trimming cost V 5 bases and J 6 bases, with 19 bases left between them. CDR1 and CDR2 from the germline V gene are DFQATT and SNEGSKA (reference sequence). This CDR3 spans 15 amino acids. The CDR3 sequence is CSAPRGTAPPGELFF. The CDR3 DNA is TGCAGTGCTCCGCGGGGGACAGCCCCGCCCGGGGAGCTGTTTTTT.

The sample holds many counts of this clonotype. The genes are TRBV18 and TRBJ1-1; TRBD1 matches 9 bases. V was pared by 4 bases and J by 0 bases, with 6 bases of the junction left unmatched. CDR3 length: 16 amino acids. Germline V CDR1 and CDR2: KGHSH, LQKENI. The CDR3 region is CASSLQQGAMNTEAFF. For the CDR3, the DNA is TGTGCCAGCTCACTCCAACAGGGGGCCATGAACACTGAAGCTTTCTTT.

The J gene is TRBJ2-7, the V gene TRBV29-1, with 7 positions matching TRBD1. CDR1 and CDR2 from the germline V gene are SQVTM and ANQGSEA. The V segment lost 4 bases and the J segment 4 bases; nucleotides outside the gene matches: 10. The CDR3 is 14 residues long. The CDR3 region has the DNA TGCAGCGTTGGAGACAGGGATTTCCTTTACGAGCAGTACTTC. It translates to CSVGDRDFLYEQYF.

This clonotype was picked up many times. This chain links TRBV28 with TRBJ2-1; 10 bases fit TRBD2. CDR1 is MDHEN and CDR2 is SYDVKM in the germline V gene. The V gene end was trimmed by 3 bases and the J gene end by 8 bases; junction bases not matched to a gene: 4. CDR3 size: 14 residues. The CDR3 spells CASSLLAGGDEQFF. In DNA form, the CDR3 reads TGTGCCAGCAGTTTGTTAGCGGGGGGAGATGAGCAGTTCTTC.

This chain's CDR3 is CASSPPPRVTYNEQFF. Written as DNA, the CDR3 is TGTGCCAGCAGCCCCCCGCCGCGCGTGACCTACAATGAGCAGTTCTTC. The V call is TRBV7-9, the J call TRBJ2-1; D gene ambiguous. Trimming removed 5 bases from V and 2 bases from J, with 16 bases in between. CDR3 length: 16 residues. Germline V gene data show CDR1 as SEHNR and CDR2 as FQNEAQ (reference sequence).

This clonotype was seen ten or more times. The V and J genes are TRBV5-6 and TRBJ1-1; a weak D match, TRBD1 (5 bases). The V gene lost 2 bases and the J gene lost 1 base, with 6 bases spanning the gap. CDR3 size: 13 residues. Germline CDR1 and CDR2: SGHDT and YYEEEE. CDR3 in amino acids: CASSFGGNTEAFF. The CDR3 DNA is TGTGCCAGCAGCTTCGGGGGGAACACTGAAGCTTTCTTT.

This clonotype was counted many times. J is TRBJ2-2 and V is TRBV5-1; D ambiguous. CDR1 is SGHRS, CDR2 YFSETQ, per germline. V was clipped by 0 bases and J by 9 bases, with 12 bases between them. The CDR3 length is 14 residues. CDR3 sequence reads: CASSLGEGIRELFF. CDR3 bases: TGCGCCAGCAGCTTGGGGGAAGGAATCCGGGAGCTGTTTTTT.